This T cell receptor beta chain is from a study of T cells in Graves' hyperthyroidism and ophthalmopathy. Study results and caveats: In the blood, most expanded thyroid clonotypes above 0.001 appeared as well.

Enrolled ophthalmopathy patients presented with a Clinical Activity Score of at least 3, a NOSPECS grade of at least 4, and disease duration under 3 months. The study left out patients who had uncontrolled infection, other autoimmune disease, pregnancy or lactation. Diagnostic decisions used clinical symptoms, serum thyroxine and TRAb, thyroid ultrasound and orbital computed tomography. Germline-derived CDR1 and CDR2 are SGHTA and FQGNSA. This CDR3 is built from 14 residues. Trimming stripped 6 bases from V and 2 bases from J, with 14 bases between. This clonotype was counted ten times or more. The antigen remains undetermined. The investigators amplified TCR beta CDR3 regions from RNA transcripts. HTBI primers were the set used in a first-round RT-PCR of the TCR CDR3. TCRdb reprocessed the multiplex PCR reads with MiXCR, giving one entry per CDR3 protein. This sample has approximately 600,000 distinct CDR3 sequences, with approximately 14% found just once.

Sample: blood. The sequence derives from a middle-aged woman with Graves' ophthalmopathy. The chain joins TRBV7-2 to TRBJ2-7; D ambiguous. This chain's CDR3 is CASSVRASAYEQYF. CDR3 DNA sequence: TGTGCCAGCAGTGTACGGGCCTCAGCCTACGAGCAGTACTTC.